These 25 T cell receptor beta chains came from one sample sequenced in a study of blood T cell repertoires in COVID-19. Assay: immunoSEQ multiplex PCR; the TCRdb copy retains only in-frame clones and omits some. The sample yields roughly 88,000 clones, around 86% seen once. Sequencing was done on a sample of peripheral blood. The receptors originated from a woman aged 80 or older with active or convalescent COVID-19.

The chain recombines TRBV6-5 with TRBJ1-6; D is perhaps TRBD1 (5 bases). Trimming stripped 11 bases from V and 11 bases from J, with 25 bases between. The CDR3 has 15 residues. In germline, CDR1 is MNHEY, CDR2 SVGAGI. The CDR3 loop is CAGKADTGLWAPLHF. The CDR3 coding sequence is TGTGCCGGGAAGGCGGACACCGGATTATGGGCACCCCTCCACTTT.

CDR3 DNA sequence: TGCAGCGTTGAAGATTGGGGGGAACCGGGGAGCTCCTACGAGCAGTACTTC. Protein sequence: CSVEDWGEPGSSYEQYF. This chain connects TRBV29-1 to TRBJ2-7; maybe TRBD2 (6 bases). Looked up from germline, CDR1 is SQVTM and CDR2 is ANQGSEA. V was clipped by 0 bases and J by 0 bases, with 18 bases between them. CDR3 length: 17 amino acids.

The chain combines TRBV4-1 with TRBJ2-3; 7 bases match TRBD1. The CDR3 consists of 19 residues. V lost 4 bases, J lost 5 bases, and 21 bases stayed unmatched. Looked up from germline, CDR1 is MGHRA and CDR2 is YSYEKL. The CDR3 sequence: CASSPIALGQKAEVDTQYF. The CDR3 coding sequence is TGCGCCAGCAGCCCTATCGCTTTGGGACAGAAGGCCGAGGTAGATACGCAGTATTTT.

This clone has a handful of counts. The V gene is TRBV6-2 or TRBV6-3, the J gene TRBJ2-3, with 10 bases that match TRBD1. This CDR3 contains 15 residues. Germline V CDR1 and CDR2: MNHEY, SVGEGT. J was trimmed by 3 bases and V by 2 bases; bases with no gene match: 2. The CDR3 nucleotides are TGTGCCAGCAGTTACCCGGGACAGGGGACAGATACGCAGTATTTT. The encoded protein is CASSYPGQGTDTQYF.

This rearrangement joins TRBV11-1 to TRBJ1-3; D is ambiguous. Trimming removed 7 bases at V and 0 bases at J, with 7 bases between. The CDR3 extends over 13 amino acids. CDR1 SGHAT and CDR2 FQDESV come from the germline V gene (reference sequence). CDR3 loop: CASTKLSGNTIYF. In DNA, the CDR3 is TGTGCCAGCACGAAGCTCTCTGGAAACACCATATATTTT.

V is TRBV5-1 and J is TRBJ2-1; D perhaps matches TRBD2 (5 bases). From germline, CDR1 is SGHRS and CDR2 YFSETQ. This CDR3 has 17 amino acids. Trimming took 1 base from V and 10 from J, leaving 24 bases between them. CDR3 DNA: TGCGCCAGCAGCTTGTTTATTAGTGGCGCCAATCCGGGGGAGCAGTTCTTC. Its protein product is CASSLFISGANPGEQFF.

This chain links TRBV24-1 with TRBJ1-2; D is unclear. Trimming pared 5 bases from V and 7 bases from J, leaving 13 bases between. The length of the CDR3 is 13 residues. The germline V gene has CDR1 KGHDR and CDR2 SFDVKD. The CDR3 bases are TGTGCCACCAGTGGTGGGCTTCGTCGTGGCTACACCTTC. Translated: CATSGGLRRGYTF.

The chain combines TRBV6-2 or TRBV6-3 with TRBJ1-1; 7 nucleotides agree with TRBD1. This CDR3 is 16 amino acids long. J was trimmed by 5 bases and V by 6 bases; bases with no gene match: 15. CDR1 MNHEY and CDR2 SVGEGT come from the germline V gene. CDR3 coding DNA: TGTGCCAGCAGCCCAGCACAGGGGCGGGCGGGGACTGAAGCTTTCTTT. Translating gives CASSPAQGRAGTEAFF.

The gene calls are TRBV20-1 and TRBJ1-5; no clear D gene. Germline V gene sequence: CDR1 DFQATT, CDR2 SNEGSKA (reference sequence). V lost 3 bases and J lost 4, with 4 bases in between. This CDR3 is built from 11 residues. Here the CDR3 reads CSASKNQPQHF. Written as DNA, the CDR3 is TGCAGTGCTAGCAAAAATCAGCCCCAGCATTTT.

A single count supports this clone. V is TRBV27 and J is TRBJ1-5, with 9 nucleotides matching TRBD1. The CDR3 is 20 amino acids. Per the germline V gene, CDR1 is MNHEY and CDR2 is SMNVEV (reference sequence). Trimming at V came to 6 bases and at J to 0 bases, leaving 18 bases not matched to a gene. CDR3 amino acids: CASSAGRRGQGPSSNQPQHF. In nucleotides, the CDR3 is TGTGCCAGCAGCGCGGGACGGAGGGGACAGGGACCTAGTAGCAATCAGCCCCAGCATTTT.

This clone was detected a few times. V usage is TRBV7-9 and J usage is TRBJ2-3, with D possibly matching TRBD1 (5 bases). The ends were cut back, 1 base at V and 2 bases at J, with 13 bases in the middle. This CDR3 contains 16 residues. Germline V gene sequence: CDR1 SEHNR, CDR2 FQNEAQ (reference sequence). The CDR3 reads CASSLGRTGDTDTQYF. CDR3 sequence (DNA): TGTGCCAGCAGCTTAGGAAGAACAGGTGACACAGATACGCAGTATTTT.

The V and J genes are TRBV19 and TRBJ2-5; TRBD1 agrees at 7 bases. There are 13 residues in the CDR3. CDR1 and CDR2 from the germline V gene are LNHDA and SQIVND (reference sequence). Germline trimming cut 8 bases from V and 5 bases from J; bases unmatched to any gene: 8. CDR3 region: CASWAGGWETQYF. In DNA form, the CDR3 reads TGTGCCAGTTGGGCAGGGGGTTGGGAGACCCAGTACTTC.

The rearrangement links TRBV7-8 to TRBJ1-2, with 9 bases matching TRBD1. V shed 1 base, J shed 6 bases, and the junction held 6 bases outside the gene matches. CDR1 is SGHVS and CDR2 is FQNEAQ in the germline V gene. The CDR3 length is 15 residues. The DNA for the CDR3 is TGTGCCAGCAGCTTAGTCCCACAGGGGGCGGATGGCTACACCTTC. Its protein is CASSLVPQGADGYTF.

The rearrangement joins TRBV19 to TRBJ2-1; D is perhaps TRBD2 (6 bases). CDR3 length equals 15 residues. Trimming pared 7 bases from V and 6 bases from J, leaving 19 bases between. Germline CDR1 is LNHDA and CDR2 is SQIVND (reference sequence). The CDR3 loop reads CASTPYGGRANEQFF. In DNA, the CDR3 is TGTGCCAGTACCCCCTATGGGGGGAGAGCCAATGAGCAGTTCTTC.

In this sample, this clone turned up once. V is TRBV3-1 (or the pseudogene TRBV3-2) and J is TRBJ2-2; maybe TRBD2 (5 bases). The V end lost 6 bases, the J end lost 5 bases, and 16 bases lay between the germline ends. CDR3 length: 15 amino acids. The germline V gene encodes CDR1 LGHDT and CDR2 YNNKEL (reference sequence). CDR3 sequence: CASSDAGMKTGELFF. As DNA, the CDR3 is TGTGCCAGCAGTGATGCGGGTATGAAGACCGGGGAGCTGTTTTTT.

This clone was observed once. V usage is TRBV7-3 and J usage is TRBJ2-3; 10 bases map to TRBD2. Germline-derived CDR1 and CDR2 are SGHTA and FQGTGA. Losses at the gene ends were 6 bases for V and 1 base for J; bases not matched to a gene: 1. The CDR3 is made up of 14 amino acids. The CDR3 bases are TGTGCCAGCAGGGGGACTAGCGGCACAGATACGCAGTATTTT. Residues: CASRGTSGTDTQYF.

This clone was seen only a few times. V is TRBV7-3 and J is TRBJ2-7, with D tentatively TRBD2 (5 bases). Germline CDR1 SGHTA, CDR2 FQGTGA. The CDR3 length is 13 residues. Deletions cut 0 bases from V and 6 bases from J, with 9 bases between. CDR3 nucleotides: TGTGCCAGCAGCTTAACCGAAACTAGCGAGCAGTACTTC. This gives the protein CASSLTETSEQYF.

The chain links TRBV2 to TRBJ1-4; D remains ambiguous. Germline V CDR1 and CDR2: SNHLY, FYNNEI. The CDR3 is 15 residues long. With 2 bases removed from V and 8 bases from J, the gap between germline ends came to 15 bases. CDR3 nucleotide sequence: TGTGCCAGCAGTGAACTTAGGAGCGTGCCCGAAAAACTGTTTTTT. It yields the protein CASSELRSVPEKLFF.

The chain carries TRBV11-2 and TRBJ2-1; D perhaps matches TRBD1 (6 bases). Germline V gene data show CDR1 as SGHAT and CDR2 as FQNNGV. The CDR3 is made up of 14 amino acids. V lost 6 bases, J lost 5 bases, and 14 bases lay in between. The CDR3 region has the DNA TGTGCCAGCAGTTTTACAGGGCTCGACAATGAGCAGTTCTTC. Its translation is CASSFTGLDNEQFF.

CDR3 coding DNA: TGTGCCAGCTCCCCAGTGGGGAGAGAGACCCAGTACTTC. It specifies CASSPVGRETQYF. The genes are TRBV18 and TRBJ2-5, with a tentative D call TRBD2 (5 bases). CDR3 length: 13 residues. CDR1 is KGHSH, CDR2 LQKENI, per germline. V shed 6 bases and J shed 4 bases, with 12 bases lying between them.

V gene TRBV6-5 combines with J gene TRBJ2-1; D gene unclear. V lost 0 bases to trimming and J lost 1 base, with 7 bases between them. Germline V gene data show CDR1 as MNHEY and CDR2 as SVGAGI. The CDR3 covers 15 residues. CDR3 nucleotides: TGTGCCAGCAGTTACTCTGGCAGGTCCTACAATGAGCAGTTCTTC. It translates to CASSYSGRSYNEQFF.

The chain joins TRBV29-1 to TRBJ2-3; no definite D call. Trimming stripped 2 bases from V and 5 bases from J, with 5 bases between. The germline gives CDR1 SQVTM, CDR2 ANQGSEA. The CDR3 covers 11 residues. CDR3 in amino acids: CSVELVDTQYF. Written as DNA, the CDR3 is TGCAGCGTTGAATTAGTAGATACGCAGTATTTT.

The table lists this clone with a few counts. This chain uses TRBV5-1 with TRBJ1-5, with 7 bases that match TRBD1. Trimming at V came to 5 bases and at J to 4 bases, leaving 3 bases not matched to a gene. The CDR3 is 13 residues long. The germline CDR1 and CDR2 sequences are SGHRS and YFSETQ. The CDR3 DNA is TGCGCCAGCAGGGACAGGAAGAATCAGCCCCAGCATTTT. As protein: CASRDRKNQPQHF.

This clone was observed a few times. The chain uses TRBV5-1 and TRBJ1-2; 9 positions agree with TRBD1. CDR3 length: 13 residues. The trim removed 4 bases at V and 8 bases at J, leaving 6 bases unmatched. Germline CDR1 reads SGHRS; CDR2 reads YFSETQ. The CDR3 coding sequence is TGCGCCAGCAGCCTTTGGGACAGGGACGGCTACACCTTC. As protein: CASSLWDRDGYTF.

This chain uses TRBV19 with TRBJ1-5, with TRBD1 as a possible D gene (5 bases). CDR3 size: 13 residues. Trimming pared 11 bases from V and 2 bases from J, leaving 13 bases between. Germline V CDR1 and CDR2: LNHDA, SQIVND (reference sequence). CDR3 protein: CACSSGRNQPQHF. In nucleotides, the CDR3 is TGTGCCTGCTCGTCAGGGCGCAATCAGCCCCAGCATTTT. Based on the CDR3 plus reference TRBV19 and TRBJ1-5, the full variable domain is DGGITQSPKYLFRKEGQNVTLSCEQNLNHDAMYWYRQDPGQGLRLIYYSQIVNDFQKGDIAEGYSVSREKKESFPLTVTSAQKNPTAFYLCACSSGRNQPQHFGDGTRLSIL.